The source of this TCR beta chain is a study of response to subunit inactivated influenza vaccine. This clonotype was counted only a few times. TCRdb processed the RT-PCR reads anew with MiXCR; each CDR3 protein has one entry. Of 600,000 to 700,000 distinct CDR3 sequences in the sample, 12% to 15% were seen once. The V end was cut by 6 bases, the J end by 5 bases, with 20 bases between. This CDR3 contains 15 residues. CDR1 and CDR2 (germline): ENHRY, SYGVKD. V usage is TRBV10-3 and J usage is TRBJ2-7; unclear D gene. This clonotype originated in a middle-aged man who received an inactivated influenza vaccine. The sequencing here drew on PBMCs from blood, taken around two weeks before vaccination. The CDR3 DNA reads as TGTGCCATCAGAGAACCGGGTCACCAAATCCACGAGCAGTACTTC. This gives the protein CAIREPGHQIHEQYF.